The T cell receptor beta chain described here comes from a study of shared clonotypes between healthy human individuals. Whole-study results and caveats: The expectation was that sequencing depth would affect clonotype sharing among donors.

Produced via immunoSEQ multiplex PCR; TCRdb's table is partial and in-frame only. The sample holds more than 400,000 clones; approximately 94% are singletons and the top ten take around 0.067%. A remark on this clone: Its specificity is not known.

The receptor was isolated from a woman aged 25 to 39 in good health. Sequenced sample: naive CD4+ T cells sorted from blood. Described subset: CD45RA+ positively selected.

In nucleotides, the CDR3 is TGTGCCAGCAGTCCTCGGGGCACTGAAGCTTTCTTT. Amino acid sequence: CASSPRGTEAFF. V usage is TRBV28 and J usage is TRBJ1-1; D ambiguous. Germline assignment: CDR1 MDHEN and CDR2 SYDVKM. CDR3 length: 12 amino acids. Trimming stripped 5 bases from V and 4 bases from J, with 8 bases between.